This T cell receptor beta chain originates from a study of Graves' ophthalmopathy and Graves' hyperthyroidism. Study findings and constraints: Prediction of ophthalmopathy progression reached 70.59% sensitivity and nearly 75% specificity. Thyroid clonotypes that were expanded above 0.001 frequency mostly also appeared in blood.

This clonotype was seen ten or more times. Antigen specificity is unknown. Amplification from RNA transcripts yielded the TCR beta CDR3 regions. RT-PCR in the first round used HTBI primers; a second-round multiplex PCR followed. TCRdb redid the calling of the multiplex PCR reads with MiXCR, one entry per CDR3 protein. The sample includes about 400,000 distinct CDR3 sequences, about 18% of them seen just once. The germline V gene encodes CDR1 GTSNPN and CDR2 SVGIG (reference sequence). This CDR3 has 12 amino acids. V was clipped by 6 bases and J by 3 bases, with 11 bases between them. Sequencing was performed on peripheral blood. The source is a woman younger than 30 with Graves' ophthalmopathy. This chain connects TRBV30 to TRBJ1-1; TRBD1 might be the D (6 bases). The CDR3 bases are TGTGCCTGCCTGGACAGCTACACTGAAGCTTTCTTT. Protein product: CACLDSYTEAFF.